These 2 T cell receptor beta chains were sequenced from one sample in a study of STAT5B mutations in CD4+ large granular lymphocyte leukemia. Assay used: immunoSEQ multiplex PCR; TCRdb lists only in-frame clones, some missing. The sample lists 24,000 or so clones, just under 75% occurring once. The sequencing sample was made of CD4+ T cells from blood buffy coats. The receptors stem from a human donor in good health.

The chain couples TRBV7-2 to TRBJ1-2, with 7 nucleotides matching TRBD1. The length of the CDR3 is 13 residues. The V and J ends lost 5 bases and 8 bases, in that order; junction bases with no gene match: 8. From germline, CDR1 is SGHTA and CDR2 FQGNSA. The CDR3 is CASSRQGIDGYTF. CDR3 nucleotides: TGTGCCAGCAGCCGACAGGGTATTGACGGCTACACCTTC.

The rearrangement links TRBV11-1 to TRBJ1-1, with 8 positions matching TRBD1. V dropped 4 bases and J dropped 1; count of bases not matched to a gene: 5. Germline loops: CDR1 SGHAT, CDR2 FQDESV (reference sequence). This CDR3 is 15 amino acids long. CDR3 residues: CASSSDRAPNTEAFF. For the CDR3, the DNA is TGTGCCAGCAGCTCGGACAGGGCACCGAACACTGAAGCTTTCTTT.